The 32 T cell receptor beta chains presented below share a single source sample, sequenced in a study of blood T cell repertoires in COVID-19. Only in-frame clones appear in the TCRdb table, and some are missing; sequencing was by immunoSEQ multiplex PCR. The repertoire holds roughly 92,000 clones, with around nine tenths as singletons. The sequencing input was peripheral blood. The source of these receptors is a man aged 45-65 years with acute or convalescent COVID-19.

CDR3 protein: CASSPMDRTSETQYF. Written as DNA, the CDR3 is TGTGCCAGCAGCCCGATGGACAGAACCTCAGAGACCCAGTACTTC. The J gene is TRBJ2-5, the V gene TRBV5-4, with D perhaps matching TRBD1 (6 bases). The CDR3 is 15 residues long. Germline V gene sequence: CDR1 SGHNT, CDR2 YYREEE (reference sequence). V lost 4 bases and J lost 4, with 17 bases in between.

This chain connects TRBV5-4 to TRBJ1-2, with TRBD1 matching 7 bases. CDR3 length: 15 residues. Germline CDR1 is SGHNT and CDR2 is YYREEE (reference sequence). Trimming took 2 bases from V and 4 from J; bases not matched to a gene: 8. The CDR3 protein is CASSLTGATSYGYTF. In DNA form, the CDR3 reads TGTGCCAGCAGCTTAACAGGGGCAACCTCCTATGGCTACACCTTC.

This chain uses TRBV4-1 with TRBJ2-7, with 10 bases fitting TRBD1. CDR3 length: 15 amino acids. CDR1 MGHRA and CDR2 YSYEKL come from the germline V gene. The V gene end was trimmed by 4 bases and the J gene end by 3 bases; junction bases not matched to a gene: 6. The CDR3 sequence: CASSPTDRGLYEQYF. The CDR3 DNA follows: TGCGCCAGCAGCCCCACCGACAGGGGGCTCTACGAGCAGTACTTC.

The chain links TRBV11-2 to TRBJ1-1; D call uncertain. The germline V and J ends were trimmed by 5 bases and 6 bases, with 22 bases remaining between them. In germline, CDR1 is SGHAT, CDR2 FQNNGV. This CDR3 region has 16 residues. CDR3 bases: TGTGCCAGCAGCCAGTGGAGCGGGTCCCTGAGTGCTGAAGCTTTCTTT. Protein: CASSQWSGSLSAEAFF.

This sequence joins TRBV3-1 (or the pseudogene TRBV3-2) and TRBJ2-3; tentative D call: TRBD1 (5 bases). Trimming cost V 1 base and J 1 base, with 12 bases left between them. The CDR3 loop spans 16 amino acids. CDR1 is LGHDT, CDR2 YNNKEL, per germline (reference sequence). The CDR3 region has the DNA TGTGCCAGCAGCCAAGGGGCAGGGATGGGCACAGATACGCAGTATTTT. Its translation is CASSQGAGMGTDTQYF.

This CDR3 is CASEKEFVDGYTF. The CDR3 DNA reads as TGTGCCAGCGAGAAGGAGTTTGTCGATGGCTACACCTTC. The chain combines TRBV2 with TRBJ1-2; D is uncertain. Germline-derived CDR1 and CDR2 are SNHLY and FYNNEI. The CDR3 loop spans 13 amino acids. V gave up 8 bases and J gave up 6 bases, with 16 bases separating them.

V usage is TRBV29-1 and J usage is TRBJ1-4; D is undetermined. The V gene's germline CDR1 is SQVTM and CDR2 ANQGSEA. This CDR3 spans 14 amino acids. Trimming cost V 7 bases and J 7 bases, with 19 bases left between them. CDR3 DNA sequence: TGCAGCGCGCGCGGAGGAGTGATGGGTGAAAAACTGTTTTTT. Protein sequence: CSARGGVMGEKLFF.

The chain joins TRBV5-1 to TRBJ1-2; the D is unclear. This CDR3 spans 13 amino acids. The V gene lost 7 bases and the J gene lost 5 bases, with 15 bases spanning the gap. The germline V gene encodes CDR1 SGHRS and CDR2 YFSETQ. CDR3 DNA: TGCGCCAGCCGTCCCCTCACAGATTATGGCTACACCTTC. Amino acid sequence: CASRPLTDYGYTF.

This chain joins TRBV5-1 and TRBJ2-7; D gene ambiguous. The CDR3 extends over 13 amino acids. Trimming took 5 bases from V and 6 from J, leaving 15 bases between them. Germline V lookup: CDR1 SGHRS, CDR2 YFSETQ. CDR3 DNA: TGCGCCAGCAGTCGAGCAGGAATACCCGAGCAGTACTTC. Translation gives CASSRAGIPEQYF. Filled out from reference TRBV5-1 and TRBJ2-7, the complete variable domain reads KAGVTQTPRYLIKTRGQQVTLSCSPISGHRSVSWYQQTPGQGLQFLFEYFSETQRNKGNFPGRFSGRQFSNSRSEMNVSTLELGDSALYLCASSRAGIPEQYFGPGTRLTVT.

This clone was seen more than once but under ten times. The gene calls are TRBV19 and TRBJ2-1, with TRBD2 identical over 9 bases. V lost 5 bases to trimming and J lost 3 bases; unmatched junction nucleotides: 8. This CDR3 has 16 residues. Germline CDR1 reads LNHDA; CDR2 reads SQIVND (reference sequence). CDR3 amino acids: CASSRYAGGLYNEQFF. CDR3 nucleotide sequence: TGTGCCAGTAGTCGGTACGCGGGAGGGCTCTACAATGAGCAGTTCTTC.

J is TRBJ2-3 and V is TRBV6-5; 10 bases are shared with TRBD2. Germline values: CDR1 MNHEY, CDR2 SVGAGI. The CDR3 extends over 15 amino acids. With V trimmed by 5 bases and J by 0 bases, 2 bases remained unmatched. The CDR3 nucleotides read TGTGCCAGCAGTACAGCGGGAGGGAGCACAGATACGCAGTATTTT. It yields the protein CASSTAGGSTDTQYF.

This clone came up once. The chain links TRBV5-5 to TRBJ1-1; D is undetermined. The V end lost 1 base, the J end lost 2 bases, and 9 bases lay between the germline ends. The length of the CDR3 is 14 residues. Germline CDR1 SGHKS, CDR2 YYEKEE (reference sequence). In DNA form, the CDR3 reads TGTGCCAGCAGCTTGATCGGGGTCAACACTGAAGCTTTCTTT. Translating gives CASSLIGVNTEAFF.

The rearrangement uses TRBV25-1 and TRBJ1-6; tentative D call: TRBD1 (6 bases). This CDR3 is 15 amino acids long. Trimming shortened V by 2 bases and J by 8 bases, and 13 bases separated the two germline ends. Germline values: CDR1 MGHDK, CDR2 SYGVNS. The CDR3 nucleotides are TGTGCCAGCAGTGAAACGGGGGGGGCTTATTCACCCCTCCACTTT. This sequence encodes CASSETGGAYSPLHF.

The chain couples TRBV18 to TRBJ1-2; 7 bases align to TRBD1. The CDR3 spans 16 residues. The junction had 13 bases not matched to a gene; V was cut back by 4 bases and J by 5 bases. CDR1 is KGHSH, CDR2 LQKENI, per germline. This CDR3 reads CASSQTQGSEGYGYTF. The CDR3 DNA follows: TGTGCCAGCTCACAGACACAGGGGTCGGAGGGATATGGCTACACCTTC.

The chain has TRBV6-1 and TRBJ1-2; tentatively, D is TRBD1 (5 bases). There are 16 residues in the CDR3. Trimming removed 0 bases at V and 8 bases at J, with 19 bases between. Germline V lookup: CDR1 MNHNS, CDR2 SASEGT. The CDR3 sequence is CASSEALKIGWGGYTF. The CDR3 DNA follows: TGTGCCAGCAGTGAAGCGCTCAAGATTGGGTGGGGCGGCTACACCTTC.

The J gene is TRBJ2-7, the V gene TRBV3-1 (or the pseudogene TRBV3-2), with TRBD2 matching over 15 bases. The CDR3 spans 15 residues. After removal of 3 bases from V and 5 bases from J, the junction contained 2 bases not matched to a gene. CDR1 LGHDT and CDR2 YNNKEL come from the germline V gene (reference sequence). The CDR3 DNA reads as TGTGCCAGCAGCCAGGGACTAGCGGGAGGCCACGAGCAGTACTTC. Amino acid sequence: CASSQGLAGGHEQYF.

The chain combines TRBV19 with TRBJ1-5, with 7 bases lining up with TRBD1. J lost 0 bases, V lost 2 bases, and 7 bases had no gene match. The CDR3 loop spans 17 amino acids. The germline V gene has CDR1 LNHDA and CDR2 SQIVND (reference sequence). This CDR3 is CASSIPRGKNSNQPQHF. The CDR3 DNA reads as TGTGCCAGTAGTATACCCAGGGGGAAGAATAGCAATCAGCCCCAGCATTTT.

V gene TRBV5-1 combines with J gene TRBJ1-2; D unclear. The CDR3 is made up of 13 amino acids. Germline CDR1 and CDR2: SGHRS and YFSETQ. Trimming shortened V by 0 bases and J by 4 bases, and 7 bases separated the two germline ends. This CDR3 reads CASSLGLSYGYTF. The CDR3 DNA reads TGCGCCAGCAGCTTGGGGCTCAGCTATGGCTACACCTTC.

The gene calls are TRBV11-2 and TRBJ1-3; tentative D call: TRBD1 (6 bases). The CDR3 is made up of 12 amino acids. The V gene's germline CDR1 is SGHAT and CDR2 FQNNGV. V lost 3 bases and J 15 bases, leaving 15 bases between the germline ends. CDR3 sequence reads: CASSFLRGAGYF. CDR3 coding DNA: TGTGCCAGCAGCTTCCTCCGGGGGGCTGGATATTTT. The full variable domain, in which reference TRBV11-2 and TRBJ1-3 provide the parts outside the CDR3, is EAGVAQSPRYKIIEKRQSVAFWCNPISGHATLYWYQQILGQGPKLLIQFQNNGVVDDSQLPKDRFSAERLKGVDSTLKIQPAKLEDSAVYLCASSFLRGAGYFGEGSWLTVV.

This chain links TRBV5-1 with TRBJ2-2; perhaps TRBD1 as D (5 bases). V was shortened by 0 bases and J by 8 bases, with 14 bases between the two germline ends. Germline CDR1 is SGHRS and CDR2 is YFSETQ. The CDR3 extends over 15 amino acids. The CDR3 protein is CASSLAGGASGELFF. The CDR3, as DNA: TGCGCCAGCAGCTTGGCCGGTGGGGCGTCTGGGGAGCTGTTTTTT.

The CDR3 DNA is TGTGCCAGCAGTTACGATGAGAGTGAAGCTTTCTTT. It is translated as CASSYDESEAFF. This chain connects TRBV6-5 to TRBJ1-1; D ambiguous. Trimming removed 2 bases from V and 7 bases from J, with 8 bases in between. The germline V gene encodes CDR1 MNHEY and CDR2 SVGAGI. CDR3 length: 12 residues.

The V call is TRBV3-1 (or the pseudogene TRBV3-2), the J call TRBJ1-3; D uncertain. V lost 2 bases to trimming and J lost 4 bases, with 9 bases between them. The germline CDR1 and CDR2 sequences are LGHDT and YNNKEL (reference sequence). The CDR3 spans 14 residues. This chain's CDR3 is CASSQPGWGNTIYF. The CDR3 coding sequence is TGTGCCAGCAGCCAACCAGGTTGGGGAAACACCATATATTTT.

CDR3 residues: CSVVWPSGSYNEQFF. In nucleotides, the CDR3 is TGCAGCGTTGTTTGGCCTAGCGGGAGCTACAATGAGCAGTTCTTC. V gene TRBV29-1 combines with J gene TRBJ2-1; 10 positions match TRBD2. J lost 3 bases, V lost 4 bases, and 6 bases had no gene match. Germline V gives CDR1 SQVTM, CDR2 ANQGSEA. The CDR3 spans 15 residues.

V and J are TRBV19 and TRBJ1-2; the match to TRBD1 covers 7 bases. The CDR3 contains 11 residues. With 10 bases clipped from V and 9 bases from J, the junction kept 8 bases outside the gene matches. Germline loops: CDR1 LNHDA, CDR2 SQIVND (reference sequence). The CDR3 DNA reads as TGTGCCACTCGACAGGGTTCAAGCTACACCTTC. Its protein is CATRQGSSYTF.

The rearrangement joins TRBV4-2 to TRBJ2-7; TRBD2 aligns across 9 bases. Germline V lookup: CDR1 LGHNA, CDR2 YNFKEQ. The CDR3 contains 16 residues. The V gene end was trimmed by 0 bases and the J gene end by 4 bases; junction bases not matched to a gene: 7. The chain's CDR3 is CASSQEETSGPYEQYF. CDR3 in DNA: TGTGCCAGCAGCCAAGAGGAGACTAGCGGCCCTTACGAGCAGTACTTC.

The chain has TRBV6-5 and TRBJ1-1; D possibly corresponds to TRBD1 (6 bases). V was cut by 6 bases and J by 4 bases, with 18 bases left in between. Germline V lookup: CDR1 MNHEY, CDR2 SVGAGI. The CDR3 is made up of 15 amino acids. CDR3 DNA sequence: TGTGCCAGCAGGCCCCACAGGGAAATCGTCACTGAAGCTTTCTTT. Its protein is CASRPHREIVTEAFF.

This clone came up once. The chain employs TRBV5-1 and TRBJ2-3, with TRBD2 as a possible D gene (6 bases). Germline V gene data show CDR1 as SGHRS and CDR2 as YFSETQ. The V end lost 2 bases, the J end lost 1 base, and 11 bases lay between the germline ends. This CDR3 is built from 15 residues. In DNA form, the CDR3 reads TGCGCCAGCAGCTTCATAGCGGACCGCACAGATACGCAGTATTTT. It yields the protein CASSFIADRTDTQYF.

This chain joins TRBV5-4 and TRBJ2-6, with D uncertain. The CDR3 covers 16 residues. V was trimmed by 3 bases and J by 2 bases, leaving 12 bases between them. Germline V gene lookup returns CDR1 SGHNT and CDR2 YYREEE (reference sequence). DNA of the CDR3: TGTGCCAGCAGCTCAACTTGGGCGACTGGGGCCAACGTCCTGACTTTC. It codes for CASSSTWATGANVLTF.

This clone was seen just once. The rearrangement joins TRBV5-1 to TRBJ1-3, with 9 bases matching TRBD1. The J segment lost 4 bases and the V segment lost 0 bases, leaving 2 bases of the junction unmatched. There are 15 residues in the CDR3. Germline CDR1 SGHRS, CDR2 YFSETQ. The CDR3 protein is CASSLEGQGGNTIYF. The CDR3 region has the DNA TGCGCCAGCAGCTTGGAAGGACAGGGGGGAAACACCATATATTTT.

The genes are TRBV3-1 (or the pseudogene TRBV3-2) and TRBJ2-5; 11 nucleotides line up with TRBD2. Germline V gene lookup returns CDR1 LGHDT and CDR2 YNNKEL (reference sequence). V shed 4 bases, J shed 9 bases, and the junction held 16 bases outside the gene matches. The CDR3 is made up of 17 amino acids. The CDR3 coding sequence is TGTGCCAGCAGCCCCCGACTAGCGGGGACCTCCGCGGGAGCCCAGTACTTC. Translated: CASSPRLAGTSAGAQYF.

J is TRBJ2-7 and V is TRBV28, with TRBD2 identical over 12 bases. CDR3 length: 15 amino acids. The V and J ends lost 6 bases and 4 bases, in that order; junction bases with no gene match: 7. Germline values: CDR1 MDHEN, CDR2 SYDVKM. In nucleotides, the CDR3 is TGTGCCAGCAGCCTCGGCGGGACTAGCGGGTACGAGCAGTACTTC. Translated: CASSLGGTSGYEQYF.

This clone is a singleton in its sample. V gene TRBV19 combines with J gene TRBJ2-5, with TRBD2 matching over 7 bases. Germline trimming cut 8 bases from V and 1 base from J; bases unmatched to any gene: 4. The germline gives CDR1 LNHDA, CDR2 SQIVND (reference sequence). The CDR3 extends over 13 amino acids. The CDR3 sequence: CASSREGQETQYF. CDR3 DNA sequence: TGTGCCAGTTCTAGGGAGGGCCAAGAGACCCAGTACTTC.